This T cell receptor (beta chain) was observed in a study of blood T cell repertoires in COVID-19 (dated by TCRdb to the early 2020s). Turning to the overall study: Samples covering the acute and convalescent phases of COVID-19 were provided by collaborators in the United States, Italy and Spain. The repertoires were released in a freely available public database intended as a resource for research on the immune response to SARS-CoV-2. Samples were obtained from the ongoing ImmuneRACE study (first 160 participants) and from 1,200 or so subjects provided by 6 global collaborators. HLA class I and class II types, where available, came from metadata supplied by the sample provider rather than from assay-based typing. The dataset comprised deeply sampled blood TCRbeta repertoires from subjects exposed to, actively infected with, or recovered from COVID-19. A de-identified subject ID, COVID-19 status, age in years and sex were almost always included in the sample metadata. The material from the prospective study consisted of cDNA or gDNA derived from T cells, B-cell-depleted T cells, or PBMCs. What the study reported, not specific to this receptor: Clinical and demographic metadata were provided uncurated, with the amount varying by source and participant.

TCRbeta CDR3 regions were amplified from genomic DNA using the immunoSEQ Assay, a bias-controlled multiplex PCR. Turning to the authors' computational methods: Nucleated cell counts per sample were estimated from amplification of reference gene primers within the assay. Sequence reads were collapsed and filtered to measure the absolute abundance of every unique TCRbeta CDR3 rearrangement. Productive Simpson clonality was computed per sample as the square root of Simpson's diversity index over productive rearrangements. TCRdb obtained this table from immuneACCESS and retained in-frame rearrangements with V and J assigned. These tables miss some clones; where compared with another copy, unresolved V genes account for less than half of the shortfall, and the remainder is unexplained. Clone size and the V and J calls come from that table; the DNA yielded D and trimming. This sample is represented by almost 350,000 clones; around nine tenths of them were singletons. Of the sample, approximately 1% is held by the ten largest clones.

Enrolling through a virtual design, the prospective study's participants ranged in age from roughly 18 to 90 years and lived across 20 to 30 United States geographic areas. In the prospective study, cohorts were assigned on the basis of participant-reported clinical history obtained from a screening survey and a study questionnaire. Exposed participants had been in contact with someone with a PCR-confirmed or clinician-diagnosed COVID-19 case within 2 weeks of study entry. In the prospective study, mobile phlebotomists collected whole blood, serum and a nasopharyngeal or oropharyngeal swab from each participant. Additional blood draws and questionnaires over an approximately two-month period could optionally be provided by prospective study participants. Blood samples from the prospective study were shipped frozen or at room temperature prior to DNA extraction. Note on this clone: The antigen it recognizes is unknown. No quality values exist for individual bases; no much larger clone is one base distant.

V is cut back by 0 bases and J by 1 base, with 9 bases in the junction unmatched. The CDR3, from cysteine to phenylalanine, totals 18 residues. Only the CDR3 DNA stays, 54 bases, in frame from base 1. Via the germline V gene, CDR1 is MGHRA and CDR2 YSYEKL. Specimen: PBMCs or T cells enriched from blood (not recorded which). The clonotype was recovered from a woman aged 25 to 45 who had been exposed to COVID-19. Recombination linked TRBV4-1 to TRBJ2-7; the central 10 bases match TRBD2. The nucleotide sequence is given as TGCGCCAGCAGCCAAGATCGGCTAGCGGGAGTAGGGTCCTACGAGCAGTACTTC. Its protein reads: CASSQDRLAGVGSYEQYF.